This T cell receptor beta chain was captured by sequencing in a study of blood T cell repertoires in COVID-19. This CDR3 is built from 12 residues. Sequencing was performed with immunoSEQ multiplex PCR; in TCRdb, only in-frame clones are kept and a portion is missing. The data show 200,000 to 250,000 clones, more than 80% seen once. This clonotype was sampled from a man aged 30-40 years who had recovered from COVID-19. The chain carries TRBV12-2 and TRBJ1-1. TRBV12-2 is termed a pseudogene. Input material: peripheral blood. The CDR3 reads CASRLSSAEAFF. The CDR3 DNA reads TGTGCAAGTCGCTTAAGCAGCGCTGAAGCTTTCTTT.